These 14 T cell receptor beta chains originate from one sample sequenced in a study of human T cells and chemical hapten exposure. Regarding time point: pre-sensitization, week 0. Regarding treatment: therapeutic diphenylcyclopropenone sensitization with weekly scalp DPC. TCRdb re-called the RACE reads through MiXCR, storing one row per CDR3 protein. The sample records 150,000 to 200,000 distinct CDR3 sequences, about 31% being singletons. Here the sequenced sample was whole blood, taken in connection with sensitization to the hapten diphenylcyclopropenone (DPC). These receptor sequences come from a woman aged 25 to 45 with alopecia areata. Some clones in this sample may be carry-over from other donors' samples.

The chain joins TRBV28 to TRBJ1-2; D is unresolved. The V end was cut by 7 bases, the J end by 3 bases, with 15 bases between. CDR1 is MDHEN, CDR2 SYDVKM, per germline. The CDR3 is 14 amino acids. CDR3 in amino acids: CASNPPGAYYGYTF. The CDR3 DNA sequence: TGTGCCAGCAACCCTCCAGGCGCCTACTATGGCTACACCTTC.

This chain connects TRBV10-3 to TRBJ1-2; D is possibly TRBD1 (5 bases). The V and J ends lost 6 bases and 4 bases respectively, with 12 bases between them. CDR3 length: 13 residues. The germline V gene has CDR1 ENHRY and CDR2 SYGVKD. CDR3 nucleotide sequence: TGTGCCATCAGGCAGGGAGGACCCTATGGCTACACCTTC. The encoded protein is CAIRQGGPYGYTF.

The rearrangement joins TRBV4-3 to TRBJ2-7; 8 positions agree with TRBD2. The CDR3 sequence is 14 residues long. Germline assignment: CDR1 LGHNA and CDR2 YSLEER. J gave up 3 bases and V 3 bases, and 4 bases lay outside the gene matches. CDR3 loop: CASSQGLVNYEQYF. CDR3 nucleotide sequence: TGCGCCAGCAGCCAGGGACTAGTAAACTACGAGCAGTACTTC.

This chain links TRBV28 with TRBJ1-5; no reliable D call. Germline lookup yields CDR1 MDHEN and CDR2 SYDVKM. CDR3 length: 13 amino acids. With 7 bases removed from V and 5 bases from J, the gap between germline ends came to 12 bases. The CDR3: CASKNEGYQPQHF. For the CDR3, the DNA is TGTGCCAGCAAAAACGAGGGATATCAGCCCCAGCATTTT.

This clonotype showed up just a few times. The chain uses TRBV28 and TRBJ2-1; the D gene is possibly TRBD2 (5 bases). This CDR3 has 13 residues. Trimming removed 5 bases from V and 6 bases from J, with 11 bases in between. In germline, CDR1 is MDHEN, CDR2 SYDVKM. In DNA form, the CDR3 reads TGTGCCAGCAGTACAACTAGTCCCAATGAGCAGTTCTTC. It codes for CASSTTSPNEQFF.

The chain employs TRBV28 and TRBJ2-1; 9 bases are a match to TRBD1. This CDR3 is built from 15 residues. Trimming removed 6 bases from V and 8 bases from J; junction bases left unmatched: 11. CDR1 is MDHEN, CDR2 SYDVKM, per germline. The CDR3 DNA follows: TGTGCCAGCAGAACCGGGACAGGGAAGGACGATGAGCAGTTCTTC. Its translation is CASRTGTGKDDEQFF.

This clonotype appeared a few times. CDR3 nucleotide sequence: TGTGCCAGCAGCAAACAGGGCGAGCAGTACTTC. This encodes CASSKQGEQYF. The V and J genes are TRBV27 and TRBJ2-7, with D possibly being TRBD1 (6 bases). Per germline, CDR1 MNHEY and CDR2 SMNVEV (reference sequence). Between the trimmed V and J ends, which lost 6 bases and 6 bases, there was a span of 9 bases. The CDR3 extends over 11 amino acids.

J is TRBJ2-5 and V is TRBV11-2; D is undetermined. In germline, CDR1 is SGHAT, CDR2 FQNNGV. Trimming stripped 3 bases from V and 5 bases from J, with 13 bases between. The length of the CDR3 is 14 residues. CDR3 bases: TGTGCCAGCAGCTTGGTCCCTTTCGGGGAGACCCAGTACTTC. This encodes CASSLVPFGETQYF.

The table lists this clonotype with a few counts. The chain combines TRBV4-2 with TRBJ2-7; TRBD1 is a possible D gene (6 bases). Germline values: CDR1 LGHNA, CDR2 YNFKEQ. The CDR3 contains 17 residues. V was clipped by 1 base and J by 4 bases, with 20 bases between them. The CDR3 here is CASSQADRSLLMYEQYF. In DNA, the CDR3 is TGTGCCAGCAGCCAAGCAGACAGGTCCCTTTTGATGTACGAGCAGTACTTC.

This clonotype was detected a few times. V and J are TRBV18 and TRBJ1-3, with TRBD1 matching over 9 bases. Trimming removed 4 bases from V and 2 bases from J; junction bases left unmatched: 6. CDR3 size: 16 residues. Germline CDR1 KGHSH, CDR2 LQKENI. This chain's CDR3 is CASSLMDRGPGNTIYF. CDR3 nucleotides: TGTGCCAGCTCACTCATGGACAGGGGCCCTGGAAACACCATATATTTT.

The V gene is TRBV28, the J gene TRBJ2-4; 9 positions match TRBD2. The length of the CDR3 is 13 residues. The junction had 6 bases not matched to a gene; V was cut back by 9 bases and J by 6 bases. Germline CDR1 and CDR2: MDHEN and SYDVKM. The CDR3 DNA is TGTGCCAGTGTAGCGGGAGATGGAAACATTCAGTACTTC. Its translation is CASVAGDGNIQYF.

This chain connects TRBV10-3 to TRBJ1-1; the match to TRBD1 covers 8 bases. The CDR3 contains 15 residues. The germline V gene has CDR1 ENHRY and CDR2 SYGVKD. J was trimmed by 1 base and V by 4 bases; bases with no gene match: 5. DNA of the CDR3: TGTGCCATCAGTGTGAAGACAGGGGCGAACACTGAAGCTTTCTTT. As protein: CAISVKTGANTEAFF.

This clonotype was observed a handful of times. The chain has TRBV7-2 and TRBJ1-5; TRBD1 matches at 7 bases. This CDR3 contains 15 residues. Per germline, CDR1 SGHTA and CDR2 FQGNSA. V shed 4 bases, J shed 0 bases, and the junction held 3 bases outside the gene matches. The CDR3 DNA reads TGTGCCAGCAGCTACGGGACAGATAGCAATCAGCCCCAGCATTTT. Translating it yields CASSYGTDSNQPQHF.

The chain has TRBV2 and TRBJ1-2; a possible D gene is TRBD1 (5 bases). V lost 8 bases, J lost 8 bases, and 9 bases lay in between. The CDR3 spans 10 residues. Germline lookup yields CDR1 SNHLY and CDR2 FYNNEI. CDR3 bases: TGTGCCAGCCAGGGCGGCGGCTACACCTTC. Translating gives CASQGGGYTF.